The T cell receptor beta chain under discussion was sequenced for a study of beta chain features in type 1 diabetes. CDR3 size: 13 residues. Germline V CDR1 and CDR2: SGHTA, FQGNSA. The V segment lost 0 bases and the J segment 15 bases; nucleotides outside the gene matches: 8. This clone has a handful of counts. Every isolated RNA sample was fully reverse transcribed, so sequencing captured expressed TCRB transcripts. Produced via immunoSEQ multiplex PCR; TCRdb's table is partial and in-frame only. Among around 190,000 clones, about an eighth were seen once, and the ten largest hold 0.62%. The source of this sequence is a woman aged 18-29 years in good health. Sequencing was done on a sample of central memory CD4+ T cells from blood. The chain employs TRBV7-2 and TRBJ1-5, with 7 bases matching TRBD1. The CDR3 protein is CASSLAPDRHLHF. The DNA of the CDR3 is TGTGCCAGCAGCTTAGCGCCGGACAGGCATCTGCATTTT.